This T cell receptor beta chain was observed in a study of radiotherapy plus CTLA-4 blockade in lung cancer. Germline CDR1 is SGHKS and CDR2 is YYEKEE (reference sequence). The CDR3 consists of 13 residues. V dropped 4 bases and J dropped 5; count of bases not matched to a gene: 5. Sequencing was performed with immunoSEQ multiplex PCR; in TCRdb, only in-frame clones are kept and a portion is missing. The repertoire holds 50,000 or so clones, with approximately 76% as singletons. Notes on this clone: Its specificity is unknown.

Whole-study findings and limits: Interferon-beta and early blood T cell clone dynamics reportedly predicted response best.

This TCR was sampled from a human donor with non-small cell lung cancer who had stable disease on radiotherapy plus ipilimumab. The sequencing used peripheral blood, collected from a patient treated with radiotherapy plus ipilimumab. This chain connects TRBV5-5 to TRBJ1-1, with 7 bases fitting TRBD1. This CDR3 is CASSPQQGTEAFF. The CDR3 DNA follows: TGTGCCAGCAGCCCCCAACAGGGGACTGAAGCTTTCTTT.